This T cell receptor (beta chain) originates from a study of blood T cell repertoires in COVID-19 (dated by TCRdb to the early 2020s). For the wider study: Samples from collaborators originated in the United States, Italy and Spain and spanned both the acute and convalescent phases of COVID-19. HLA class I and class II types, where available, came from metadata supplied by the sample provider rather than from assay-based typing. The prospective study material was composed of cDNA or gDNA derived from T cells, B-cell-depleted T cells, or PBMCs. Sample metadata almost always included a de-identified subject ID, COVID-19 status, age in years and sex. The repertoires were made available in a free public database intended to serve as a resource for research on the immune response to SARS-CoV-2. Deeply sampled blood TCRbeta repertoires from subjects exposed to, actively infected with, or recovered from COVID-19 were included in the dataset. The samples were drawn from the first 160 participants of the ongoing ImmuneRACE study and from 1,200 or so subjects provided by 6 global collaborators. Results the study describes overall, beyond this receptor: How much clinical and demographic metadata was included differed by source and by participant, and the metadata was provided uncurated.

TCRbeta CDR3 regions were amplified from genomic DNA using the immunoSEQ Assay, a bias-controlled multiplex PCR. In the source study's methods: The number of nucleated cells in each sample was estimated by amplification of reference gene primers within the assay. Sequence reads were collapsed and filtered to measure the absolute abundance of every unique TCRbeta CDR3 rearrangement. For each sample, productive Simpson clonality was calculated as the square root of Simpson's diversity index over productive rearrangements. TCRdb took this table from immuneACCESS and kept in-frame rearrangements with V and J called. Such tables lack part of the clones; where checked against another copy, unresolved V genes explain under half of the gap, and the rest is unexplained. The DNA was the basis for D and trimming; V, J and clone size are from that table. Counted in this sample were fewer than 350,000 clones; about nine tenths of them appeared once. The ten largest clones represent under 3% of the sample.

This clone was recorded once. Its recognized antigen is unknown. No base quality information exists; no much larger clone differs at one position. Enrolling through a virtual design, the prospective study's participants ranged in age from roughly 18 to 95 years and lived across about two dozen United States geographic areas. In the prospective study, cohorts were assigned on the basis of participant-reported clinical history obtained from a screening survey and a study questionnaire. Mobile phlebotomists in the prospective study collected whole blood, serum and a nasopharyngeal or oropharyngeal swab from every participant. Prospective study participants could optionally give additional blood draws and questionnaires over an approximately two-month period. Blood samples from the prospective study were shipped frozen or at room temperature prior to DNA extraction. The germline V gene supplies CDR1 SGHVS and CDR2 FNYEAQ. The CDR3 has 15 amino acids, counting the end cysteine and phenylalanine. Just CDR3 DNA is preserved here, 45 bases in frame from base 1. V is reduced by 5 bases and J by 9 bases, leaving a spacing of 17 bases between them.

In this chain, TRBV7-6 is recombined with TRBJ1-6, and the D gene may be TRBD1, 5 bases matching. The sample consisted of PBMCs or T cells enriched from blood (not recorded which). The source of this sequence is a woman in her 40s with acute COVID-19. The CDR3 protein is CASSPGDRGSSPLHF. The DNA reads as follows: TGTGCCAGCAGCCCGGGGGATCGAGGTAGTTCACCCCTCCACTTT.